This passage covers 24 T cell receptor beta chains from one sample sequenced in a study of post-analysis software for immune sequencing data (dated by TCRdb to the mid-2010s). Receptors were amplified or captured by PCR. The instrument was an Illumina HiSeq 2500. To reduce PCR and sequencing biases, unique molecular identifiers were built into the TCR beta cDNA libraries. TCRdb passed the public sequencing reads through fastp at Q25 and MiXCR, retaining productive beta sequences. Each entry merges the rows of one CDR3 protein and shows their most common DNA and genes. The sample table records 380,000 or so distinct CDR3 sequences; around 33% of these occur just once. The ten largest clones add up to roughly an eighth of the sample. No antigens are known for them. Study-wide findings and limitations: Patients showed significantly higher frequencies than controls for a few TRBV segments, among them TRBV5-6, TRBV5-1 and TRBV20-1.

Source material: blood. These receptors came from a girl aged 10 to 17 with multiple sclerosis.

The rearrangement joins TRBV3-1 to TRBJ2-7, with no clear D. The CDR3 extends over 13 amino acids. Trimming removed 1 base from V and 3 bases from J, with 7 bases in between. CDR1 and CDR2 (germline): LGHDT, YNNKEL (reference sequence). The CDR3 DNA sequence: TGTGCCAGCAGCCAAGGTAGAAACTACGAGCAGTACTTC. It encodes CASSQGRNYEQYF.

The chain combines TRBV28 with TRBJ1-4; 9 bases align to TRBD1. The V segment lost 6 bases and the J segment 6 bases; nucleotides outside the gene matches: 8. Germline V CDR1 and CDR2: MDHEN, SYDVKM. The CDR3 is 15 residues long. CDR3 in DNA: TGTGCCAGCAGGGCCCCGGGACAGGGCCATGAAAAACTGTTTTTT. Translated, it gives CASRAPGQGHEKLFF.

This clonotype occurred a few times. This chain links TRBV4-2 with TRBJ2-5; tentative D call: TRBD2 (5 bases). The germline V and J ends were trimmed by 0 bases and 3 bases, with 11 bases remaining between them. Germline CDR1 reads LGHNA; CDR2 reads YNFKEQ. CDR3 length: 15 amino acids. The CDR3 nucleotides are TGTGCCAGCAGCCAAGATAAGCTAGCTGAAGAGACCCAGTACTTC. Residues: CASSQDKLAEETQYF.

In its sample, this clonotype was seen a few times. V gene TRBV20-1 combines with J gene TRBJ2-1, with 8 bases matching TRBD2. Germline values: CDR1 DFQATT, CDR2 SNEGSKA (reference sequence). The CDR3 length is 15 residues. V was clipped by 5 bases and J by 0 bases; unmatched bases: 6. The CDR3 spells CSAPIAGSSYNEQFF. In DNA, the CDR3 is TGCAGTGCTCCTATAGCGGGGAGCTCCTACAATGAGCAGTTCTTC.

This rearrangement joins TRBV7-9 to TRBJ2-5; D call uncertain. This CDR3 is 15 amino acids long. With 2 bases removed from V and 1 base from J, the gap between germline ends came to 11 bases. Germline V gene lookup returns CDR1 SEHNR and CDR2 FQNEAQ (reference sequence). CDR3 protein: CASSLLNQIQETQYF. CDR3 DNA: TGTGCCAGCAGCTTATTAAACCAAATCCAAGAGACCCAGTACTTC.

In this sample, this clonotype turned up a few times. One end of the junction does not line up with germline, which may come from a read error. Written as DNA, the CDR3 is TGTGCCAGCGGTTGGGGCACCGGGGAACTGTTTTTT. Encoded protein: CASGWGTGELFF. The rearrangement links TRBV6-6 to TRBJ2-2; tentatively, D is TRBD1 or TRBD2 (5 bases each). This CDR3 region has 12 residues. Germline V gene data show CDR1 as MNHNY and CDR2 as SVGAGI (reference sequence).

In this sample, this clonotype turned up a few times. The chain joins TRBV29-1 to TRBJ2-5; 7 nucleotides line up with TRBD2. J lost 5 bases, V lost 5 bases, and 11 bases had no gene match. Germline assignment: CDR1 SQVTM and CDR2 ANQGSEA. The CDR3 has 14 residues. Here the CDR3 reads CSVRAQRGGETQYF. CDR3 in DNA: TGCAGCGTTCGGGCCCAGCGGGGAGGGGAGACCCAGTACTTC.

This clonotype was picked up a small number of times. The chain employs TRBV7-8 and TRBJ2-1; TRBD2 is a possible D gene (5 bases). Germline V lookup: CDR1 SGHVS, CDR2 FQNEAQ. CDR3 length: 14 residues. V gave up 3 bases and J gave up 4 bases, with 10 bases separating them. This CDR3 is CASSFTRLYNEQFF. DNA of the CDR3: TGTGCCAGCAGCTTTACTAGGCTGTACAATGAGCAGTTCTTC.

V usage is TRBV4-1 and J usage is TRBJ2-7; TRBD1 might be the D (5 bases). The germline CDR1 and CDR2 sequences are MGHRA and YSYEKL. V lost 0 bases and J lost 2, with 8 bases in between. The CDR3 runs to 14 residues. Here the CDR3 DNA reads TGCGCCAGCAGCCAAGAAAGACAGACCTACGAGCAGTACTTC. Its translation: CASSQERQTYEQYF.

The chain combines TRBV7-9 with TRBJ2-3, with 12 bases that match TRBD2. The CDR3 length is 18 residues. In germline, CDR1 is SEHNR, CDR2 FQNEAQ (reference sequence). V trimming: 5 bases; J trimming: 0 bases; junction bases outside the gene matches: 9. CDR3 residues: CASSPGLAGSSSTDTQYF. The CDR3 DNA reads TGTGCCAGCAGCCCTGGACTAGCGGGGAGCTCTAGCACAGATACGCAGTATTTT.

This clonotype appeared many times. Sequence at one end of the junction differs from germline and may be a read error. This chain links TRBV7-7 with TRBJ2-1, with TRBD2 identical over 13 bases. This CDR3 is built from 17 residues. Germline V CDR1 and CDR2: SSHAT, FNYEAQ (reference sequence). For the CDR3, the DNA is TGTGCTAGCAGCCCTACCTCACTAGCGGGGGGGCGGGATGAGCAGTTCTTC. Translated: CASSPTSLAGGRDEQFF.

The rearrangement uses TRBV20-1 and TRBJ2-1; D is perhaps TRBD2 (5 bases). The V gene's germline CDR1 is DFQATT and CDR2 SNEGSKA (reference sequence). There are 13 residues in the CDR3. Trimming took 6 bases from V and 9 from J, leaving 18 bases between them. CDR3 sequence reads: CSAPPAQSGEQFF. The CDR3 DNA follows: TGCAGTGCCCCTCCCGCTCAGAGCGGTGAGCAGTTCTTC.

In this sample, this clonotype turned up once. The V and J genes are TRBV20-1 and TRBJ2-5, with TRBD2 identical over 15 bases. The CDR3 has 16 residues. V shed 5 bases and J 5 bases; nucleotides not matched to a gene: 9. Germline V gives CDR1 DFQATT, CDR2 SNEGSKA (reference sequence). CDR3 DNA sequence: TGCAGTGCTCCACGGACTAGCGGGGGGGCCTGGGAGACCCAGTACTTC. It specifies CSAPRTSGGAWETQYF.

J is TRBJ2-7 and V is TRBV7-9; D uncertain. The V end lost 5 bases, the J end lost 2 bases, and 10 bases lay between the germline ends. This CDR3 has 13 amino acids. CDR1 is SEHNR and CDR2 is FQNEAQ in the germline V gene (reference sequence). CDR3 DNA sequence: TGTGCCAGCAGCCCACCCGCTCCCTACGAGCAGTACTTC. Its protein product is CASSPPAPYEQYF.

Only a few counts were recorded for this clonotype. The chain employs TRBV5-1 and TRBJ2-3, with TRBD2 matching 9 bases. The CDR3 runs to 19 residues. V lost 0 bases and J lost 0; bases outside the gene matches: 11. Germline-derived CDR1 and CDR2 are SGHRS and YFSETQ. This CDR3 reads CASSLDSRTSVTSTDTQYF. In DNA, the CDR3 is TGCGCCAGCAGCTTGGATTCTAGGACTAGCGTAACTAGCACAGATACGCAGTATTTT.

This clonotype was recorded many times. The rearrangement uses TRBV20-1 and TRBJ2-5; 10 bases are a match to TRBD2. The germline gives CDR1 DFQATT, CDR2 SNEGSKA (reference sequence). The CDR3 length is 15 residues. The trim removed 0 bases at V and 5 bases at J, leaving 6 bases unmatched. CDR3 nucleotide sequence: TGCAGTGCTAGAGACCAGCGGGGGGGATCGGAGACCCAGTACTTC. It is translated as CSARDQRGGSETQYF.

The rearrangement joins TRBV12-3 or TRBV12-4 to TRBJ2-7; no clear D gene. The CDR3 loop spans 13 amino acids. Trimming took off 2 bases at V and 2 bases at J, with 7 bases between the two ends. In DNA, the CDR3 is TGTGCCAGCAGTTTAACGTCCACCTACGAGCAGTACTTC. As protein: CASSLTSTYEQYF.

The chain couples TRBV9 to TRBJ2-1; TRBD2 matches 7 bases. Trimming removed 4 bases from V and 4 bases from J; junction bases left unmatched: 8. CDR1 and CDR2 (germline): SGDLS, YYNGEE. The CDR3 is 15 residues long. This chain's CDR3 is CASSSSGTTYNEQFF. CDR3 DNA: TGTGCCAGCAGCTCTAGTGGGACTACATACAATGAGCAGTTCTTC.

This chain joins TRBV12-3 or TRBV12-4 and TRBJ1-2; the D is unclear. The CDR3 covers 15 residues. Between the trimmed V and J ends, which lost 1 base and 4 bases, there was a span of 13 bases. The CDR3 protein is CASSLGGPFGYGYTF. Written as DNA, the CDR3 is TGTGCCAGCAGTTTAGGAGGACCCTTTGGCTATGGCTACACCTTC.

The V call is TRBV27, the J call TRBJ2-7, with 7 bases fitting TRBD2. V lost 3 bases to trimming and J lost 3 bases; unmatched junction nucleotides: 2. The CDR3 loop spans 13 amino acids. Germline values: CDR1 MNHEY, CDR2 SMNVEV (reference sequence). For the CDR3, the DNA is TGTGCCAGCAGTTTTGGGGGGGGCTACGAGCAGTACTTC. Encoded protein: CASSFGGGYEQYF.

This clonotype was seen more than once but under ten times. The chain links TRBV6-5 to TRBJ2-1; D unclear. V was clipped by 6 bases and J by 4 bases, with 10 bases between them. In germline, CDR1 is MNHEY, CDR2 SVGAGI. The CDR3 contains 13 residues. The CDR3 protein is CASSSLEYNEQFF. CDR3 nucleotides: TGTGCCAGCAGCTCTCTGGAATACAATGAGCAGTTCTTC.

The chain couples TRBV12-3 or TRBV12-4 to TRBJ1-2; D is ambiguous. This CDR3 is built from 16 residues. V was pared by 5 bases and J by 0 bases, with 16 bases between. The CDR3 reads CASSPSWVGANYGYTF. CDR3 sequence (DNA): TGTGCCAGCAGTCCCTCCTGGGTGGGAGCTAACTATGGCTACACCTTC.

In regard to this clonotype: The junction differs from germline at one of its ends, possibly a read error. The chain employs TRBV12-3 or TRBV12-4 and TRBJ2-3; TRBD2 matches 7 bases. The CDR3 spans 14 residues. The CDR3 here is CASSFGRGVDAQYF. In DNA form, the CDR3 reads TGTGCCAGCAGTTTCGGCCGGGGGGTAGATGCGCAGTATTTT.

There are a few counts of this clonotype. The gene calls are TRBV4-2 and TRBJ1-2; tentatively, D is TRBD1 (5 bases). V lost 4 bases, J lost 8 bases, and 20 bases lay in between. The CDR3 spans 15 residues. Germline loops: CDR1 LGHNA, CDR2 YNFKEQ. The CDR3 sequence: CASSPRGVETFGYTF. The CDR3 DNA is TGTGCCAGCAGCCCCCGAGGGGTAGAAACCTTCGGCTACACCTTC.